The 32 T cell receptor beta chains listed next were all sequenced from one sample in a study of T cells in localized non-small cell lung cancer. Here immunoSEQ multiplex PCR was the method, and the copy in TCRdb shows in-frame clones only, minus some. Of nearly 25,000 clones in the sample, approximately 86% were seen once. Specimen: peripheral blood, collected before any cancer treatment. The receptors shown here come from a male donor older than 55 with stage II squamous cell lung carcinoma.

The chain recombines TRBV15 with TRBJ1-1; D unclear. The CDR3 is 14 amino acids. Germline V gives CDR1 LNHNV, CDR2 YYDKDF (reference sequence). Between the trimmed V and J ends, which lost 3 bases and 0 bases, there was a span of 8 bases. CDR3 sequence (DNA): TGTGCCACCAGCAGGGCGACATTGAACACTGAAGCTTTCTTT. Its translation: CATSRATLNTEAFF.

This chain uses TRBV14 with TRBJ2-5; no clear D. Looked up from germline, CDR1 is SGHDN and CDR2 is FVKESK. The length of the CDR3 is 13 residues. With 5 bases removed from V and 5 bases from J, the gap between germline ends came to 12 bases. The CDR3 here is CASSGRSPETQYF. The CDR3 nucleotides read TGTGCCAGCAGCGGTCGTAGCCCGGAGACCCAGTACTTC.

The table lists this clone with a count of one. The chain links TRBV6-5 to TRBJ1-1; TRBD1 aligns across 7 bases. This CDR3 has 13 residues. The J segment lost 5 bases and the V segment lost 6 bases, leaving 6 bases of the junction unmatched. Germline V lookup: CDR1 MNHEY, CDR2 SVGAGI. The CDR3 reads CASRRQGGTEAFF. The CDR3 DNA follows: TGTGCCAGCAGGCGACAGGGAGGGACTGAAGCTTTCTTT.

The V call is TRBV14, the J call TRBJ2-1; 9 bases align to TRBD2. The ends lost 4 bases at V and 7 bases at J; junction bases unmatched: 8. CDR1 is SGHDN, CDR2 FVKESK, per germline. This CDR3 region has 15 residues. CDR3 nucleotides: TGTGCCAGCAGCCCCGGGACTAGCCGGGGAAATGAGCAGTTCTTC. It specifies CASSPGTSRGNEQFF.

This chain joins TRBV19 and TRBJ1-4; 7 bases align to TRBD1. J lost 0 bases, V lost 6 bases, and 7 bases had no gene match. The CDR3 extends over 16 amino acids. Looked up from germline, CDR1 is LNHDA and CDR2 is SQIVND (reference sequence). CDR3 region: CASRILTGATNEKLFF. The CDR3 DNA is TGTGCCAGTAGGATTCTCACAGGGGCAACTAATGAAAAACTGTTTTTT.

V gene TRBV7-2 combines with J gene TRBJ2-1; D is possibly TRBD2 (5 bases). The V end was cut by 5 bases, the J end by 8 bases, with 13 bases between. From germline, CDR1 is SGHTA and CDR2 FQGNSA. This CDR3 region has 13 residues. The CDR3 protein is CASSPGVEDEQFF. CDR3 coding DNA: TGTGCCAGCAGCCCCGGGGTTGAGGATGAGCAGTTCTTC.

The chain carries TRBV6-5 and TRBJ2-7; D possibly corresponds to TRBD1 (6 bases). Trimming removed 4 bases from V and 2 bases from J, with 12 bases in between. There are 14 residues in the CDR3. CDR1 and CDR2 (germline): MNHEY, SVGAGI. CDR3 nucleotides: TGTGCCAGCAGTTTGAAAGGGGGTACCTACGAGCAGTACTTC. It encodes CASSLKGGTYEQYF.

The CDR3 region has the DNA TGTGCCAGCAGCCGGAACCAGGGGGCCGCAGTCTACGAGCAGTACTTC. Amino acid sequence: CASSRNQGAAVYEQYF. This chain joins TRBV7-6 and TRBJ2-7, with TRBD1 identical over 8 bases. The germline V gene has CDR1 SGHVS and CDR2 FNYEAQ. V gave up 5 bases and J gave up 3 bases; unmatched junction bases: 12. The CDR3 runs to 16 residues.

The V call is TRBV19, the J call TRBJ2-6; no definite D call. CDR1 and CDR2 (germline): LNHDA, SQIVND (reference sequence). V was cut by 6 bases and J by 0 bases, with 9 bases left in between. The length of the CDR3 is 15 residues. For the CDR3, the DNA is TGTGCCAGTAGCCAAACGAGCTCTGGGGCCAACGTCCTGACTTTC. Translated: CASSQTSSGANVLTF.

V and J are TRBV19 and TRBJ2-7; 10 nucleotides match TRBD2. V shed 6 bases, J shed 2 bases, and the junction held 1 base outside the gene matches. The CDR3 is made up of 13 amino acids. Germline-derived CDR1 and CDR2 are LNHDA and SQIVND (reference sequence). For the CDR3, the DNA is TGTGCCAGTAGGCTAGCGGGAGCCTACGAGCAGTACTTC. It codes for CASRLAGAYEQYF.

The V and J genes are TRBV6-4 and TRBJ2-2; tentative D call: TRBD1 (6 bases). The V and J ends lost 6 bases and 6 bases respectively, with 29 bases between them. The CDR3 is made up of 19 amino acids. CDR1 and CDR2 (germline): MRHNA, SNTAGT. The CDR3 DNA sequence: TGTGCCAGCAGCCCCCCCCCTCCTATAACAGCCAGGGGCGCCGGGGAGCTGTTTTTT. Protein: CASSPPPPITARGAGELFF.

This chain links TRBV27 with TRBJ2-5, with 7 bases matching TRBD2. The last part of the DNA fits TRBJ2-7 better; the J call may be wrong. Germline V lookup: CDR1 MNHEY, CDR2 SMNVEV (reference sequence). The CDR3 spans 16 residues. CDR3 protein: CASSSHRDYPLYEQYF. The DNA for the CDR3 is TGTGCCAGCAGTTCCCACCGGGACTACCCGCTCTACGAGCAGTACTTC.

The chain is built from TRBV5-4 and TRBJ2-7; D unclear. This CDR3 region has 13 residues. Trimming cost V 6 bases and J 2 bases, with 12 bases left between them. From germline, CDR1 is SGHNT and CDR2 YYREEE (reference sequence). The CDR3 coding sequence is TGTGCCAGCATCCATACTCCTACCTACGAGCAGTACTTC. It encodes CASIHTPTYEQYF.

The rearrangement joins TRBV30 to TRBJ2-1; D not resolved. CDR3 length equals 10 residues. Germline values: CDR1 GTSNPN, CDR2 SVGIG (reference sequence). The ends were cut back, 2 bases at V and 9 bases at J, with 5 bases in the middle. The DNA for the CDR3 is TGTGCCTGGAGTAAGGTTGAGCAGTTCTTC. This encodes CAWSKVEQFF.

The V call is TRBV6-1, the J call TRBJ1-1; D perhaps matches TRBD1 (5 bases). The V end lost 8 bases, the J end lost 5 bases, and 18 bases lay between the germline ends. Germline V lookup: CDR1 MNHNS, CDR2 SASEGT. This CDR3 spans 14 amino acids. The DNA of the CDR3 is TGTGCCAGCGAACGAGGGACGTCGGAGACTGAAGCTTTCTTT. The encoded protein is CASERGTSETEAFF.

This clone was detected only a few times. The rearrangement uses TRBV14 and TRBJ1-6; D remains ambiguous. The germline CDR1 and CDR2 sequences are SGHDN and FVKESK. This CDR3 spans 14 amino acids. V shed 0 bases and J shed 7 bases, with 7 bases lying between them. CDR3 region: CASSQEAQNSPLHF. The DNA for the CDR3 is TGTGCCAGCAGCCAAGAAGCTCAAAATTCACCCCTCCACTTT.

The chain links TRBV6-4 to TRBJ2-2; 8 nucleotides align to TRBD1. This CDR3 has 14 residues. Germline CDR1 and CDR2: MRHNA and SNTAGT. V lost 11 bases to trimming and J lost 6 bases; unmatched junction nucleotides: 11. CDR3 in amino acids: CASAAGGDSGELFF. The CDR3 DNA reads as TGTGCCTCAGCTGCAGGGGGCGATTCCGGGGAGCTGTTTTTT.

This chain uses TRBV19 with TRBJ1-1, with D tentatively TRBD1 (6 bases). Germline V gives CDR1 LNHDA, CDR2 SQIVND (reference sequence). The CDR3 is made up of 15 amino acids. The V and J ends lost 5 bases and 4 bases respectively, with 17 bases between them. CDR3 sequence (DNA): TGTGCCAGTAGTCCCGAACTGCGGGGGCCCACTGAAGCTTTCTTT. Residues: CASSPELRGPTEAFF.

The CDR3 region is CASTRGGAGEKLFF. CDR3 DNA: TGTGCCAGCACCCGCGGGGGGGCTGGGGAAAAACTGTTTTTT. The gene calls are TRBV5-6 and TRBJ1-4; perhaps TRBD1 as D (6 bases). This CDR3 region has 14 residues. The V gene lost 6 bases and the J gene lost 8 bases, with 17 bases spanning the gap. Germline V gene sequence: CDR1 SGHDT, CDR2 YYEEEE.

The CDR3 protein is CASSLEGRASNYGYTF. In DNA form, the CDR3 reads TGTGCCAGCAGCTTAGAGGGCAGGGCATCTAACTATGGCTACACCTTC. The chain recombines TRBV11-3 with TRBJ1-2, with D perhaps TRBD1 (5 bases). The CDR3 length is 16 residues. CDR1 SGHNT and CDR2 YENEEA come from the germline V gene. V was cut by 0 bases and J by 0 bases, with 11 bases left in between.

This rearrangement joins TRBV28 to TRBJ2-3, with D perhaps matching TRBD2 (5 bases). V was pared by 3 bases and J by 0 bases, with 10 bases between. Germline CDR1 is MDHEN and CDR2 is SYDVKM. The CDR3 spans 15 residues. The CDR3 nucleotides are TGTGCCAGCAGTTTCCCAGCGGCTAGCACAGATACGCAGTATTTT. Translated, it gives CASSFPAASTDTQYF.

This sequence joins TRBV7-2 and TRBJ2-2; D is ambiguous. V lost 6 bases, J lost 0 bases, and 11 bases lay in between. Germline V gene lookup returns CDR1 SGHTA and CDR2 FQGNSA. There are 15 residues in the CDR3. Here the CDR3 reads CASSLTWANTGELFF. In DNA form, the CDR3 reads TGTGCCAGCAGTCTTACTTGGGCGAACACCGGGGAGCTGTTTTTT.

This rearrangement joins TRBV18 to TRBJ2-1, with 8 bases lining up with TRBD2. This CDR3 contains 14 residues. Germline V gene sequence: CDR1 KGHSH, CDR2 LQKENI. J gave up 5 bases and V 6 bases, and 6 bases lay outside the gene matches. Here the CDR3 reads CASSPGTRNNEQFF. The CDR3 nucleotides read TGTGCCAGCTCCCCCGGGACTAGAAACAATGAGCAGTTCTTC.

The chain is built from TRBV2 and TRBJ1-1; no reliable D call. Germline V gene lookup returns CDR1 SNHLY and CDR2 FYNNEI. Trimming removed 2 bases from V and 4 bases from J, with 11 bases in between. The CDR3 loop spans 14 amino acids. The CDR3 DNA sequence: TGTGCCAGCAGTGAATGGGGATCTGGCACTGAAGCTTTCTTT. Amino acid sequence: CASSEWGSGTEAFF.

This clone was recorded only once. The chain uses TRBV4-2 and TRBJ2-5; the D gene is possibly TRBD2 (6 bases). The better agreement between TRBJ2-7 and the DNA end casts doubt on the J call. The CDR3 is made up of 15 amino acids. Germline-derived CDR1 and CDR2 are LGHNA and YNFKEQ. The CDR3 coding sequence is TGTGCCAGCAGCCAACAATCGGGAGAGGTCTACGAGCAGTACTTC. It translates to CASSQQSGEVYEQYF.

This clone was seen only once. V usage is TRBV5-1 and J usage is TRBJ2-2; TRBD2 matches 9 bases. The CDR3 spans 19 residues. Germline CDR1 is SGHRS and CDR2 is YFSETQ. Trimming cost V 4 bases and J 0 bases; bases outside gene matches: 13. This chain's CDR3 is CASSALGVLAGSNTGELFF. CDR3 in DNA: TGCGCCAGCAGCGCGCTGGGCGTGCTAGCGGGATCGAACACCGGGGAGCTGTTTTTT.

J is TRBJ2-3 and V is TRBV5-1; D not resolved. Germline assignment: CDR1 SGHRS and CDR2 YFSETQ. The V end lost 3 bases, the J end lost 1 base, and 9 bases lay between the germline ends. This CDR3 comprises 14 residues. Here the CDR3 reads CASSWSVGTDTQYF. CDR3 bases: TGCGCCAGCAGCTGGAGTGTCGGCACAGATACGCAGTATTTT.

The chain recombines TRBV4-2 with TRBJ2-7; D remains ambiguous. The germline gives CDR1 LGHNA, CDR2 YNFKEQ. This CDR3 region has 19 residues. With 0 bases removed from V and 2 bases from J, the gap between germline ends came to 23 bases. The CDR3 spells CASSQESARQILNPYEQYF. CDR3 in DNA: TGTGCCAGCAGCCAAGAATCGGCGCGGCAGATATTGAACCCCTACGAGCAGTACTTC.

The CDR3, as DNA: TGTGCCAGCAGTGAACAGGGGGCTAACTATGGCTACACCTTC. Protein sequence: CASSEQGANYGYTF. This sequence joins TRBV2 and TRBJ1-2; 7 bases align to TRBD1. Germline CDR1 reads SNHLY; CDR2 reads FYNNEI. The CDR3 length is 14 residues. With V trimmed by 2 bases and J by 0 bases, 0 bases remained unmatched. Supplemented by reference TRBV2 and TRBJ1-2, the full variable domain reads EPEVTQTPSHQVTQMGQEVILRCVPISNHLYFYWYRQILGQKVEFLVSFYNNEISEKSEIFDDQFSVERPDGSNFTLKIRSTKLEDSAMYFCASSEQGANYGYTFGSGTRLTVV.

This clone appeared a few times. The chain links TRBV9 to TRBJ2-3; a weak D match, TRBD1 (6 bases). The germline CDR1 and CDR2 sequences are SGDLS and YYNGEE. The CDR3 spans 14 residues. V was pared by 4 bases and J by 4 bases, with 13 bases between. In nucleotides, the CDR3 is TGTGCCAGCAGCTCACAGGGTTCGGCAGATACGCAGTATTTT. Its protein product is CASSSQGSADTQYF.

The chain combines TRBV19 with TRBJ2-5; the D is unclear. Trimming shortened V by 5 bases and J by 5 bases, and 12 bases separated the two germline ends. This CDR3 is built from 13 residues. Germline V gene data show CDR1 as LNHDA and CDR2 as SQIVND (reference sequence). CDR3 DNA: TGTGCCAGTAGTGCATTGACTGCGGAGACCCAGTACTTC. It yields the protein CASSALTAETQYF.

Written as DNA, the CDR3 is TGCGCCAGCAGCTTGGGACAGGGGGCGGGCACAGATACGCAGTATTTT. Protein sequence: CASSLGQGAGTDTQYF. The rearrangement joins TRBV5-1 to TRBJ2-3, with 10 bases matching TRBD1. J lost 1 base, V lost 0 bases, and 2 bases had no gene match. The germline V gene has CDR1 SGHRS and CDR2 YFSETQ. This CDR3 spans 16 amino acids. The full variable domain, its missing parts supplied by reference TRBV5-1 and TRBJ2-3, is KAGVTQTPRYLIKTRGQQVTLSCSPISGHRSVSWYQQTPGQGLQFLFEYFSETQRNKGNFPGRFSGRQFSNSRSEMNVSTLELGDSALYLCASSLGQGAGTDTQYFGPGTRLTVL.